This entry lists 11 T cell receptor beta chains sequenced from one sample in a study of blood T cell repertoires in COVID-19. Produced via immunoSEQ multiplex PCR; TCRdb's table is partial and in-frame only. The data hold 250,000 or so clones, with around 84% observed a single time. The sequenced material came from PBMCs or T cells enriched from blood (not recorded which). The receptor set was obtained from a woman between 50 and 59 years old who had been exposed to COVID-19.

The V gene is TRBV3-1 (or the pseudogene TRBV3-2), the J gene TRBJ1-3; weak D call: TRBD1 (6 bases). With 0 bases removed from V and 3 bases from J, the gap between germline ends came to 9 bases. Germline V gene lookup returns CDR1 LGHDT and CDR2 YNNKEL (reference sequence). The CDR3 runs to 15 residues. The CDR3 DNA follows: TGTGCCAGCAGCCAAGATAGGGGGTTTGGAAACACCATATATTTT. Amino acid sequence: CASSQDRGFGNTIYF.

This clone was detected once. The chain links TRBV5-4 to TRBJ2-7; D possibly corresponds to TRBD2 (5 bases). Trimming cost V 7 bases and J 7 bases, with 12 bases left between them. The CDR3 is 11 amino acids. Germline V CDR1 and CDR2: SGHNT, YYREEE (reference sequence). The CDR3 DNA sequence: TGTGCCAGCGGCCTCGAGGGTGAGCAGTACTTC. Residues: CASGLEGEQYF.

The chain links TRBV7-2 to TRBJ1-2; D remains ambiguous. CDR3 size: 12 residues. CDR1 SGHTA and CDR2 FQGNSA come from the germline V gene. Trimming took 1 base from V and 6 from J, leaving 6 bases between them. The CDR3 loop reads CASSLVQDGYTF. The CDR3 nucleotides are TGTGCCAGCAGCTTAGTTCAGGATGGCTACACCTTC. Together with reference TRBV7-2 and TRBJ1-2, the CDR3 gives the full variable domain: GAGVSQSPSNKVTEKGKDVELRCDPISGHTALYWYRQSLGQGLEFLIYFQGNSAPDKSGLPSDRFSAERTGGSVSTLTIQRTQQEDSAVYLCASSLVQDGYTFGSGTRLTVV.

V and J are TRBV27 and TRBJ1-1; possibly TRBD1 for D (5 bases). Germline values: CDR1 MNHEY, CDR2 SMNVEV (reference sequence). V dropped 3 bases and J dropped 3 bases, with 11 bases sitting between them. The CDR3 runs 14 residues. The CDR3 region has the DNA TGTGCCAGCAGTTTGGGGGGACCGGACACTGAAGCTTTCTTT. Residues: CASSLGGPDTEAFF.

The V gene is TRBV2, the J gene TRBJ1-2; weak D call: TRBD1 (6 bases). Germline-derived CDR1 and CDR2 are SNHLY and FYNNEI. Trimming removed 6 bases at V and 2 bases at J, with 13 bases between. CDR3 length: 14 residues. CDR3 nucleotides: TGTGCCAGCAGCAGGGGACGGCAAAACTATGGCTACACCTTC. Translated: CASSRGRQNYGYTF.

V gene TRBV19 combines with J gene TRBJ1-6, with D tentatively TRBD1 (5 bases). The CDR3 has 15 amino acids. CDR1 and CDR2 (germline): LNHDA, SQIVND (reference sequence). Trimming took off 4 bases at V and 7 bases at J, with 14 bases between the two ends. The CDR3: CASSTTLGANSPLHF. The DNA for the CDR3 is TGTGCCAGTAGTACGACCCTAGGGGCCAATTCACCCCTCCACTTT. Drawing the rest from reference TRBV19 and TRBJ1-6, the complete variable domain is DGGITQSPKYLFRKEGQNVTLSCEQNLNHDAMYWYRQDPGQGLRLIYYSQIVNDFQKGDIAEGYSVSREKKESFPLTVTSAQKNPTAFYLCASSTTLGANSPLHFGNGTRLTVT.

This clone was recorded a few times. The chain recombines TRBV7-6 with TRBJ1-1, with 10 bases lining up with TRBD1. Germline-derived CDR1 and CDR2 are SGHVS and FNYEAQ. The trim removed 4 bases at V and 5 bases at J, leaving 4 bases unmatched. The CDR3 spans 14 residues. CDR3 amino acids: CASSSGQGKTEAFF. The DNA for the CDR3 is TGTGCCAGCAGCTCGGGACAGGGGAAGACTGAAGCTTTCTTT.

The chain employs TRBV5-1 and TRBJ1-3; D possibly corresponds to TRBD1 (5 bases). Deletions cut 3 bases from V and 7 bases from J, with 14 bases between. Germline V gene lookup returns CDR1 SGHRS and CDR2 YFSETQ. CDR3 size: 14 residues. The CDR3 nucleotides are TGCGCCAGCAGCTCGGGGGGAGCCGGGAACACCATATATTTT. As protein: CASSSGGAGNTIYF.

This clone was observed once. V gene TRBV7-2 combines with J gene TRBJ2-2; D perhaps matches TRBD1 (6 bases). The germline gives CDR1 SGHTA, CDR2 FQGNSA. V was clipped by 5 bases and J by 3 bases, with 10 bases between them. This CDR3 has 14 residues. CDR3 nucleotides: TGTGCCAGCAGCCAGCGACAGGACACCGGGGAGCTGTTTTTT. This gives the protein CASSQRQDTGELFF.

This clone was seen just once. This chain links TRBV9 with TRBJ2-5; 14 bases agree with TRBD2. CDR3 length equals 17 residues. V lost 0 bases to trimming and J lost 2 bases; unmatched junction nucleotides: 3. The germline V gene encodes CDR1 SGDLS and CDR2 YYNGEE. The DNA for the CDR3 is TGTGCCAGCAGCGTAGGGACTAGCGGGGGGCTTCAAGAGACCCAGTACTTC. It is translated as CASSVGTSGGLQETQYF.

The rearrangement uses TRBV5-1 and TRBJ2-7; TRBD2 matches 7 bases. CDR3 size: 13 residues. The V segment lost 4 bases and the J segment 2 bases; nucleotides outside the gene matches: 3. Germline loops: CDR1 SGHRS, CDR2 YFSETQ. Here the CDR3 reads CASSIGTTYEQYF. CDR3 in DNA: TGCGCCAGCAGCATCGGGACTACCTACGAGCAGTACTTC.